These 7 T cell receptor beta chains were all obtained from the same sample, sequenced in a study of blood T cell repertoires in COVID-19. Repertoires were generated with immunoSEQ multiplex PCR, while TCRdb's copy carries only in-frame clones and drops some. The data hold fewer than 150,000 clones, with roughly four fifths observed a single time. Material: PBMCs or T cells enriched from blood (not recorded which). The receptors come from a young man who had recovered from COVID-19.

This chain joins TRBV28 and TRBJ2-5; the D gene is possibly TRBD1 (7 bases). The V gene's germline CDR1 is MDHEN and CDR2 SYDVKM. The CDR3 extends over 15 amino acids. Trimming removed 2 bases from V and 2 bases from J, with 12 bases in between. CDR3: CASSLGRGRQETQYF. The CDR3 coding sequence is TGTGCCAGCAGTTTAGGCAGGGGGAGGCAAGAGACCCAGTACTTC.

This chain's CDR3 is CASSLQGAGTEAFF. The CDR3 nucleotides are TGTGCCAGCAGCCTACAGGGGGCAGGTACTGAAGCTTTCTTT. The gene calls are TRBV14 and TRBJ1-1; 9 bases map to TRBD1. The V segment lost 4 bases and the J segment 5 bases; nucleotides outside the gene matches: 5. The germline CDR1 and CDR2 sequences are SGHDN and FVKESK. This CDR3 has 14 residues.

The chain combines TRBV19 with TRBJ2-5; the match to TRBD1 covers 11 bases. The ends lost 3 bases at V and 5 bases at J; junction bases unmatched: 5. Germline CDR1 is LNHDA and CDR2 is SQIVND (reference sequence). This CDR3 has 15 residues. CDR3 sequence: CASSMGDRGTETQYF. CDR3 coding DNA: TGTGCCAGTAGTATGGGGGACAGGGGGACGGAGACCCAGTACTTC.

The chain uses TRBV9 and TRBJ1-3; the match to TRBD1 covers 8 bases. The V segment lost 3 bases and the J segment 2 bases; nucleotides outside the gene matches: 7. The CDR3 has 16 amino acids. CDR1 is SGDLS, CDR2 YYNGEE, per germline. CDR3 in amino acids: CASSDLDRVTGNTIYF. The CDR3 bases are TGTGCCAGCAGCGACCTGGACAGGGTAACTGGAAACACCATATATTTT.

The CDR3 region has the DNA TGTGCCAGCAGCCCCTCTGTTAGCGGGAGGGGGGGGGAGCAGTTCTTC. Translation: CASSPSVSGRGGEQFF. The rearrangement links TRBV5-4 to TRBJ2-1; 11 bases align to TRBD2. CDR3 length: 16 residues. The germline V gene has CDR1 SGHNT and CDR2 YYREEE (reference sequence). J gave up 10 bases and V 4 bases, and 13 bases lay outside the gene matches.

V usage is TRBV2 and J usage is TRBJ1-2; D is unclear. This CDR3 spans 15 amino acids. Germline CDR1 is SNHLY and CDR2 is FYNNEI. Trimming removed 3 bases at V and 8 bases at J, with 19 bases between. Written as DNA, the CDR3 is TGTGCCAGCAGTGAGGCCCCCGGGAGGGTTGAGGGCTACACCTTC. Amino acid sequence: CASSEAPGRVEGYTF.

V is TRBV2 and J is TRBJ2-7; 7 bases line up with TRBD1. The J segment lost 0 bases and the V segment lost 8 bases, leaving 13 bases of the junction unmatched. The CDR3 has 16 residues. Germline CDR1 reads SNHLY; CDR2 reads FYNNEI. The CDR3 loop reads CASSRDSPHNSYEQYV. The CDR3 coding sequence is TGTGCCAGCTCCCGGGACAGTCCGCATAACTCCTACGAGCAGTACGTC.